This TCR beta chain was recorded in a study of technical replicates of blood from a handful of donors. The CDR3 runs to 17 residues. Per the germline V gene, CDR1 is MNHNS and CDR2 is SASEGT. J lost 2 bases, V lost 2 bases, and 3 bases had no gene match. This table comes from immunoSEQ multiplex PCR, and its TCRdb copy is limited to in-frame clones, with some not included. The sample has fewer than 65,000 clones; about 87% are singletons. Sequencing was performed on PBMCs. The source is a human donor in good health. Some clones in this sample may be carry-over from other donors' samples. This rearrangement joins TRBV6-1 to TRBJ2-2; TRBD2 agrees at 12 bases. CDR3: CASSESSGGANTGELFF. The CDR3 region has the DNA TGTGCCAGCAGTGAATCTAGCGGGGGGGCCAACACCGGGGAGCTGTTTTTT.